This record covers a single TCR beta chain. The antigen is undetermined. The V end lost 0 bases, the J end lost 0 bases, and 12 bases lay between the germline ends. CDR1 is WSHSY and CDR2 is SAAADI in the germline V gene. The CDR3 has 17 residues. Graves' hyperthyroidism showing no ophthalmopathy progression within 18 months was considered stable. Diagnostic assessment was based on clinical symptoms, serum thyroxine and TRAb, thyroid ultrasound and orbital computed tomography. RNA transcripts yielded amplified TCR beta CDR3 regions. RT-PCR in the first round (using the HTBI primer set) targeted the TCR CDR3. From the multiplex PCR reads, TCRdb called clonotypes with MiXCR, one entry per CDR3 protein. The sample consists of about 98,000 distinct CDR3 sequences, around 37% of them appearing once. The sample is drawn from a study of T cells in Graves' hyperthyroidism and ophthalmopathy. Study-wide results and caveats: Ophthalmopathy got predicted by the model a median roughly six months before its onset.

This sequence joins TRBV10-2 and TRBJ1-5; D unclear. Material: peripheral blood or thyroid tissue (not recorded which). This receptor was taken from a woman in her 30s with Graves' hyperthyroidism. Here the CDR3 reads CASSESMAVNSNQPQHF. The CDR3 DNA reads as TGCGCCAGCAGTGAGTCGATGGCAGTCAATAGCAATCAGCCCCAGCATTTT.